These 2 T cell receptor beta chains share one sample of origin, sequenced in a study of T-cell reconstitution after alpha-beta-depleted transplantation in children. A library of TCRbeta sequences, prepared with unique molecular identifiers, was generated. TCRdb re-called the PCR reads with MiXCR, one entry per CDR3 protein. This sample has approximately 98,000 distinct CDR3 sequences; around 6.4% occur once, and the top ten carry roughly 24%. The material was PBMCs, mostly from graft donor cells, obtained 360 days after TCRalphabeta/CD19-depleted stem cell transplant. The receptors here all came from a male patient between 2 and 10 years old who had a stem cell transplant for acute lymphoblastic leukemia, so the T cells may come from the graft donor.

This clonotype was recorded many times. The rearrangement joins TRBV9 to TRBJ1-6; D gene uncertain. The CDR3 is made up of 16 amino acids. The germline V gene has CDR1 SGDLS and CDR2 YYNGEE. With 0 bases removed from V and 0 bases from J, the gap between germline ends came to 7 bases. The CDR3 reads CASSVAGSSYNSPLHF. CDR3 in DNA: TGTGCCAGCAGCGTAGCAGGCAGCTCCTATAATTCACCCCTCCACTTT.

The sample holds many counts of this clonotype. The chain employs TRBV4-2 and TRBJ2-2, with a tentative D call TRBD2 (6 bases). The germline V gene encodes CDR1 LGHNA and CDR2 YNFKEQ. The CDR3 length is 17 residues. V dropped 4 bases and J dropped 0 bases, with 15 bases sitting between them. As DNA, the CDR3 is TGTGCCAGCAGCCTCCTACCGGGACTCACGAACACCGGGGAGCTGTTTTTT. As protein: CASSLLPGLTNTGELFF.